This TCR beta chain derives from a study of shared clonotypes between healthy human individuals. Across the whole study: Donor ages ranged 18 to 49 years: two women, a few men.

In germline, CDR1 is SGHRS, CDR2 YFSETQ. CDR3 length: 15 residues. Notes on this clone: A junction boundary mismatches the germline segment, possibly from a read error.

For each subset, genomic DNA was distributed in equal portions over several immunoSEQ plates. Data came from immunoSEQ multiplex PCR; TCRdb stores just in-frame clones and leaves some out. The data hold some 1.1 million clones, with about 80% observed a single time. What was sequenced was memory CD4+ T cells from PBMCs. Sample subset: CD45RA-negative fraction. V usage is TRBV5-1 and J usage is TRBJ2-5, with TRBD2 identical over 11 bases. The sequence came from a man aged 18-30 years in good health. Some clones in this sample may be carry-over from other donors' samples. DNA for the CDR3: TGCACCAGCAGCTCAAGTACTAGCGGGAGAGAGACCCAGTACTTC. Translating it yields CTSSSSTSGRETQYF.